This paragraph covers one TCR beta chain sequence. The antigen remains undetermined. V lost 3 bases and J lost 5, with 14 bases in between. The CDR3 is made up of 15 amino acids. Germline lookup yields CDR1 LGHNA and CDR2 YNFKEQ. These data belong to a study of cytomegalovirus exposure and HLA in healthy donors. PCR employed 60 Vbeta and 13 Jbeta primers. Sequencing used immunoSEQ multiplex PCR; TCRdb keeps in-frame clones, though not all of them. The table records approximately 130,000 clones, roughly 79% of them present only once. Findings and caveats of the study: Most TCR beta V segments were productive about 87% or about 30% of the time in an earlier analysis.

The chain has TRBV4-2 and TRBJ1-5; no firm D call. Specimen: PBMCs. This receptor was taken from a man aged 30 to 39 in good health and CMV-seronegative. The CDR3 nucleotides read TGTGCCAGCAGCCATCTTGGCCGGGGTGATCAGCCCCAGCATTTT. Protein product: CASSHLGRGDQPQHF.